This T cell receptor (beta chain) is from a study of CD8 T cells in ankylosing spondylitis. TCRdb reanalysed the 5' RACE reads using MiXCR and keeps one entry per CDR3 protein. The sample consists of about 130,000 distinct CDR3 sequences, about 7% of them appearing once. The CDR3 covers 14 residues. V shed 6 bases, J shed 1 base, and the junction held 4 bases outside the gene matches. The germline V gene has CDR1 MDHEN and CDR2 SYDVKM. This clonotype came up many times. This TCR derives from a female donor with ankylosing spondylitis or in good health (not recorded which). The chain uses TRBV28 and TRBJ2-7, with 9 bases identical to TRBD1. Sequences were obtained from blood, either unsorted or a sorted T cell fraction (not recorded which). The CDR3 coding sequence is TGTGCCAGCAGCACCGGGACAGGGTCCTACGAGCAGTACTTC. It codes for CASSTGTGSYEQYF.